Reported below is one T cell receptor beta chain. These data come from a study of CD8 T cells in Susac syndrome. CDR1 and CDR2 from the germline V gene are MNHNS and SASEGT. The CDR3 runs 17 residues. J lost 4 bases, V lost 6 bases, and 10 bases had no gene match. Negative isolation was used for CD8+ and CD4+ T cells, and FACS enrichment was applied to TEMRA cells. After extraction with the RNeasy kit, about 0.5 to 1 ug of the RNA was reverse transcribed using random hexamers. From the immunoSEQ multiplex PCR reads, TCRdb called clonotypes with MiXCR, one entry per CDR3 protein. The data contain roughly 120,000 distinct CDR3 sequences, about 93% of them singletons.

The TCR originated in a human donor in good health. Sequencing input: CD4+ T cells from PBMCs. This chain uses TRBV6-1 with TRBJ2-7, with 15 positions matching TRBD2. The CDR3 sequence: CASSPTGTSGRWYEQYF. In nucleotides, the CDR3 is TGTGCCAGCAGCCCGACCGGGACTAGCGGGAGGTGGTACGAGCAGTACTTC.